This T cell receptor beta chain was captured by sequencing in a study of chemoradiotherapy in HPV16-positive cancers. As for the study in general: Functional T-cell assays on a couple of HPV16-positive patients' cells defined candidate HPV-specific clones and common TCR motifs.

Findings and limits, study-wide: Functional assays defining HPV-specific T cells used only a couple of HPV16-positive patients. Candidate HPV-specific clones and E7-related TCR motifs grew in tumor during treatment.

Repertoires were sampled repeatedly during chemoradiotherapy. Of note for this clone: The antigen is unknown.

The protocol was immunoSEQ multiplex PCR, while the TCRdb copy is restricted to in-frame clones and leaves out a portion. The table lists about 4,200 clones, approximately 84% of them singletons. V lost 5 bases to trimming and J lost 2 bases, with 9 bases between them. The CDR3 is made up of 13 amino acids. CDR1 and CDR2 (germline): MNHNS, SASEGT. J is TRBJ1-1 and V is TRBV6-1, with D uncertain. Sequences were derived from tumor tissue, sampled from a patient who underwent chemoradiotherapy. This TCR came from a human donor with HPV-associated anogenital cancer. CDR3 DNA: TGTGCCAGCAGTCCGAGACATAACACTGAAGCTTTCTTT. Its translation is CASSPRHNTEAFF.